This TCR beta chain was sequenced during a study of OX40 agonist ivuxolimab in advanced cancers. Germline lookup yields CDR1 SQVTM and CDR2 ANQGSEA. The V and J ends lost 8 bases and 1 base respectively, with 11 bases between them. This CDR3 contains 12 residues. Sequenced by immunoSEQ multiplex PCR; TCRdb stores in-frame clones only, minus some. The sample contains fewer than 80,000 clones, 75% to 90% of which appear only once. Specimen: CD4+ or CD8+ T cells sorted from blood, collected in a trial of the OX40 agonist ivuxolimab. The V call is TRBV29-1, the J call TRBJ1-1; D is uncertain. The TCR sequence derives from an adult with an advanced solid tumor such as melanoma, head and neck, liver or kidney cancer. The CDR3 reads CSCRMGNTEAFF. The DNA of the CDR3 is TGCAGCTGCCGGATGGGGAACACTGAAGCTTTCTTT.